Listed here are 16 T cell receptor beta chains from one sample, sequenced in a study of identical twins. TCRdb processed the 5' RACE reads anew with MiXCR; each CDR3 protein has one entry. The profile shows hundreds of thousands of distinct CDR3 sequences, 18% of them singletons. The sample was also linked to a second study, of T cells expressing NK-cell markers.

The source material was PBMCs. All receptors come from a woman aged 18-29 years in good health.

This clonotype was picked up many times. This sequence joins TRBV11-1 and TRBJ2-3, with a possible D match to TRBD2 (5 bases). CDR1 and CDR2 from the germline V gene are SGHAT and FQDESV (reference sequence). There are 18 residues in the CDR3. The V and J ends lost 2 bases and 1 base respectively, with 19 bases between them. As DNA, the CDR3 is TGTGCCAGCAGCTTAAGTCGAGAGGGCCAGGTACGCACAGATACGCAGTATTTT. It yields the protein CASSLSREGQVRTDTQYF.

The chain has TRBV5-1 and TRBJ2-3; D possibly corresponds to TRBD2 (5 bases). Deletions cut 4 bases from V and 1 base from J, with 13 bases between. Germline CDR1 is SGHRS and CDR2 is YFSETQ. The CDR3 totals 15 residues. CDR3 DNA: TGCGCCAGCAGCGACATGGACTTTCGCACAGATACGCAGTATTTT. Amino acids: CASSDMDFRTDTQYF.

This clonotype was counted between two and nine times. This chain uses TRBV28 with TRBJ2-7; 7 bases fit TRBD2. Germline CDR1 and CDR2: MDHEN and SYDVKM. V trimming: 8 bases; J trimming: 5 bases; junction bases outside the gene matches: 12. This CDR3 spans 14 amino acids. CDR3 protein: CASRSRGSRNEQYF. CDR3 bases: TGTGCCAGCCGATCGCGGGGGTCCAGGAACGAGCAGTACTTC. Using reference TRBV28 and TRBJ2-7 for the parts outside the CDR3, the full variable domain is DVKVTQSSRYLVKRTGEKVFLECVQDMDHENMFWYRQDPGLGLRLIYFSYDVKMKEKGDIPEGYSVSREKKERFSLILESASTNQTSMYLCASRSRGSRNEQYFGPGTRLTVT.

Only a few counts were recorded for this clonotype. The V call is TRBV12-3 or TRBV12-4, the J call TRBJ1-1; TRBD1 is a possible D gene (6 bases). Trimming pared 8 bases from V and 0 bases from J, leaving 10 bases between. This CDR3 has 13 residues. The CDR3 region is CASQRQVNTEAFF. The DNA of the CDR3 is TGTGCCAGCCAACGACAGGTGAACACTGAAGCTTTCTTT.

V and J are TRBV7-6 and TRBJ2-7; D remains ambiguous. Per germline, CDR1 SGHVS and CDR2 FNYEAQ. The CDR3 has 15 residues. Trimming took 5 bases from V and 1 from J, leaving 15 bases between them. CDR3 amino acids: CASSTRIPPSYEQYF. CDR3 bases: TGTGCCAGCAGCACCCGGATCCCGCCGTCCTACGAGCAGTACTTC.

This chain joins TRBV4-1 and TRBJ2-1; D remains unclear. The CDR3 spans 17 residues. Germline CDR1 reads MGHRA; CDR2 reads YSYEKL. V lost 0 bases and J lost 5, with 17 bases in between. The CDR3 loop reads CASSQDQDFRWDNEQFF. CDR3 nucleotides: TGCGCCAGCAGCCAAGATCAGGATTTCAGGTGGGACAATGAGCAGTTCTTC.

This clonotype was seen many times. V usage is TRBV5-6 and J usage is TRBJ2-1; maybe TRBD2 (6 bases). This CDR3 comprises 16 residues. V lost 4 bases to trimming and J lost 7 bases, with 21 bases between them. Germline CDR1 SGHDT, CDR2 YYEEEE. The CDR3 here is CASSQVGRGLGNEQFF. The CDR3 DNA reads TGTGCCAGCAGCCAGGTCGGGAGAGGACTGGGTAATGAGCAGTTCTTC.

This clonotype was seen more than once but under ten times. The rearrangement joins TRBV5-5 to TRBJ1-5; no definite D call. V lost 3 bases to trimming and J lost 2 bases, with 21 bases between them. There are 18 residues in the CDR3. Germline V gene sequence: CDR1 SGHKS, CDR2 YYEKEE (reference sequence). The CDR3 region has the DNA TGTGCCAGCAGCTCCGAGTCGGGGATCCAAGCTCGCAATCAGCCCCAGCATTTT. It yields the protein CASSSESGIQARNQPQHF.

This clonotype turned up a few times. The rearrangement uses TRBV4-3 and TRBJ2-3; the D is unclear. V lost 4 bases, J lost 6 bases, and 11 bases lay in between. CDR3 size: 13 residues. CDR1 and CDR2 (germline): LGHNA, YSLEER. CDR3 sequence (DNA): TGCGCCAGCAGCCCGGTGGCGAGGGATACGCAGTATTTT. Protein: CASSPVARDTQYF.

The rearrangement joins TRBV12-3 or TRBV12-4 to TRBJ2-5; the D is unclear. V lost 10 bases to trimming and J lost 5 bases, with 17 bases between them. The CDR3 has 13 residues. CDR3 nucleotide sequence: TGTGCCACCATGAAGAGGTGGTCCGAGACCCAGTACTTC. This encodes CATMKRWSETQYF.

This chain connects TRBV5-5 to TRBJ1-5; D remains ambiguous. This CDR3 is built from 14 residues. Germline values: CDR1 SGHKS, CDR2 YYEKEE (reference sequence). The ends were cut back, 5 bases at V and 2 bases at J, with 11 bases in the middle. The CDR3 bases are TGTGCCAGCAGGGGAGGATGGGGCAATCAGCCCCAGCATTTT. Translated, it gives CASRGGWGNQPQHF.

This clonotype was counted between two and nine times. This rearrangement joins TRBV7-9 to TRBJ2-3; D is uncertain. From germline, CDR1 is SEHNR and CDR2 FQNEAQ (reference sequence). The CDR3 runs to 10 residues. The V end was cut by 5 bases, the J end by 8 bases, with 5 bases between. This chain's CDR3 is CASSPPTQYF. The CDR3 region has the DNA TGTGCCAGCAGCCCGCCTACGCAGTATTTT.

This chain links TRBV10-3 with TRBJ2-5; D is undetermined. The CDR3 runs to 18 residues. Trimming removed 0 bases at V and 1 base at J, with 18 bases between. CDR1 is ENHRY and CDR2 is SYGVKD in the germline V gene. CDR3 residues: CAISESAATKPAQETQYF. As DNA, the CDR3 is TGTGCCATCAGTGAGTCGGCAGCCACCAAGCCCGCCCAAGAGACCCAGTACTTC.

The CDR3 reads CAIAGSYNEQFF. DNA of the CDR3: TGTGCCATAGCGGGGTCATACAATGAGCAGTTCTTC. The V gene is TRBV10-3, the J gene TRBJ2-1; TRBD2 aligns across 7 bases. The CDR3 totals 12 residues. CDR1 is ENHRY, CDR2 SYGVKD, per germline. V gave up 9 bases and J gave up 4 bases; unmatched junction bases: 3.

This clonotype was counted a few times. This chain uses TRBV29-1 with TRBJ2-5, with D hard to call. The CDR3 sequence is 11 residues long. Germline CDR1 is SQVTM and CDR2 is ANQGSEA. V lost 7 bases and J lost 5, with 11 bases in between. The CDR3 loop is CSGSVRETQYF. Written as DNA, the CDR3 is TGCAGCGGGAGTGTGCGGGAGACCCAGTACTTC.

The chain employs TRBV5-1 and TRBJ2-1; TRBD1 matches 7 bases. Germline loops: CDR1 SGHRS, CDR2 YFSETQ. The trim removed 5 bases at V and 8 bases at J, leaving 7 bases unmatched. CDR3 length equals 13 residues. DNA of the CDR3: TGCGCCAGCAGGGGCCGGGACAGAGATGAGCAGTTCTTC. This encodes CASRGRDRDEQFF. Full variable domain (missing parts from reference TRBV5-1 and TRBJ2-1): KAGVTQTPRYLIKTRGQQVTLSCSPISGHRSVSWYQQTPGQGLQFLFEYFSETQRNKGNFPGRFSGRQFSNSRSEMNVSTLELGDSALYLCASRGRDRDEQFFGPGTRLTVL.